This TCR beta chain originates from a study of cytomegalovirus exposure and HLA in healthy donors (dated by TCRdb to the late 2010s). Notes on the research overall: An earlier analysis of 550 to 700 of the donors reported roughly 270 Gb of sequence data and 100 million to 140 million unique TCR beta sequences from about 180 million T cells. A later genetic analysis used genome-wide SNP genotypes for about 60% of the roughly 700 donors, treating that subset as a discovery cohort. The study aimed to test whether signatures of past pathogen exposure could be identified by cataloging public T cell receptors. A later analysis re-analyzed previously published TCR beta repertoires from several hundred donors and added high-resolution HLA genotyping to study TCR occurrence patterns. Every discovery cohort repertoire had been produced on one sequencing platform. Roughly 300 gigabases of sequencing data and tens of millions of unique TCR sequences were included in an early release covering several hundred HLA-typed donors. Among the roughly 380 genotyped donors, 75% to 90% belonged to the genetic ancestry cluster associated with self-reported Caucasian donors. Using immunosequencing, the study profiled T cell repertoires from 550 to 750 subjects and related those repertoires to cytomegalovirus serostatus. Class I and class II HLA loci were covered by the typing at four-digit resolution. On average, 235,054 unique TCR beta nucleotide sequences were sequenced per donor among fewer than 500 genotyped donors of the cohort, with approximately 18% of those sequences being non-productive. Typing coverage differed by locus: A, B, C, DRB1 and DQB1 were typed in roughly 620-640 donors, DQA1 in about 500, DPA1 in around 610, and DPB1 in roughly 470. To predict cytomegalovirus infection status, the study brought together high-throughput TCR immunosequencing, statistical association of individual TCRs with disease status, and machine learning. Donor age, sex, ethnicity and CMV serostatus were compiled together with the repertoire data. In the later analysis, no new phenotypic data were used to find candidate immune exposures; instead, reliance was placed on TCR beta sequences and their occurrence across donors. Several DR-DQ haplotypes were treated as single units for association and clustering because of strong linkage in the cohort. A separate validation cohort of some 130 different subjects was used in addition to the 666-subject first cohort. In an earlier analysis of 587 of the donors, high-throughput TCR beta sequencing was used to judge whether each TCR beta V gene segment behaved as functional or pseudogenic. General findings and caveats noted by the study authors: The 87-base-pair reads could not distinguish some IMGT-functional V segments, including TRBV6-2 and TRBV6-3, so those segments were excluded. An earlier analysis of approximately 600 of the donors showed that most TCR beta V segments appeared in productive rearrangements either about 87% or about 30% of the time, which broadly matched IMGT annotations. Several of the top co-occurrence clusters appeared to be linked to parvovirus B19, influenza, CMV and Epstein-Barr virus, according to a later analysis. When HLA alleles, especially DR and DQ, strongly co-occurred, attributing TCR associations to individual alleles was difficult. A further reported finding was that TCR beta sequences accurately predicted the HLA-A and HLA-B alleles for most subjects in the first cohort. A later analysis associated 17,000 or so TCR beta sequences with specific HLA alleles at a false discovery rate of 0.05. Compared with equally common non-associated chains, HLA-associated TCR beta chains in a later analysis were more clonally expanded and had lower generation probabilities. Most TCR sequences were observed very rarely across donors, whereas some public TCRs were present in many individuals. Only TCR beta chains were sequenced in this cohort, and the absence of alpha or paired-chain data limited detectable features. A few of the identified cytomegalovirus-associated TCR beta chains were confirmed in vitro to be specific for cytomegalovirus antigens. In a later genetic analysis, fewer N-insertions in productive TCRs were reported among donors in an Asian-associated ancestry cluster than the roughly 700-donor mean. In a later analysis, most CMV-associated TCR beta chains were found to appear HLA-restricted, with HLA associations seemingly driven largely by CMV exposure. According to the authors, the approach could potentially be generalized to other disease states and immunological phenotypes. CMV serostatus was the only immune exposure information available for the cohort. Linkage disequilibrium might explain the correlated functional status among segregating V segments, but an unknown experimental factor could not be ruled out. The study listed 164 TCR beta chains as associated with cytomegalovirus. V-gene and J-gene trimming of TCR beta chains was associated with a missense DCLRE1C variant in a later genetic analysis, and the association was replicated in an independent cohort. The classifier was reported to diagnose cytomegalovirus status with high specificity and sensitivity in both the original cohort and the validation cohort. Because counts were too low, 15 to 20 rarely observed V segments, including chromosome 9 orphons, were excluded from the earlier analysis of 587 of the donors. A cluster of highly shared sequence variants was judged likely to represent a technical artifact of the sequencing pipeline. In a later analysis, the rate of TCR association differed among HLA loci, with DRB1 alleles having the most associated TCRs and HLA-C alleles having the fewest. Because HLA typing was missing for some donors at each locus, association tests included only the typed subset. Sequencing depth was assumed to be roughly uniform across donors in the presence/absence analyses, though that assumption may not hold.

With respect to this clone: It has no known antigen specificity. No base-level quality is on record; no much larger clone is a single base apart.

Compared with germline, V lacks 5 bases and J lacks 4 bases; bases without a gene match: 4. From a lookup of the germline V gene (reference sequence), CDR1 and CDR2 are WNHNN and SYGVQD. There are 13 amino acids in the CDR3, from cysteine to phenylalanine inclusive. Just the 39-base CDR3 DNA is kept, in frame starting at base 1. The cohort was made up of 666 healthy bone marrow donors. At the time of sampling, every cohort member was nominally healthy, though immune exposures that went unrecorded were likely present. The donor tested CMV seropositive, placing the donor among the 290 or so seropositive members of the cohort. A peripheral blood sample was collected from each donor, and TCR beta sequencing was performed on peripheral blood mononuclear cells. The Qiagen DNeasy Blood Extraction Kit was used to extract genomic DNA from the blood cell samples. Libraries were constructed by the immunoSEQ multiplex PCR assay. A mixture of 60 forward primers for TCR Vbeta segments and 13 reverse primers for TCR Jbeta segments was used in the multiplex PCR. The CDR3 region of rearranged TCR beta genes was amplified from genomic DNA by a multiplex PCR assay. On the Illumina HiSeq System, the amplified TCR beta libraries were sequenced as 87-base-pair reads. On the study's bioinformatics: Across the roughly 700 repertoires, a later analysis counted approximately 83 million unique TCR beta chains, approximately 12 million of which were shared by at least two donors. Raw reads were error-corrected and collapsed into unique sequences with a nearest-neighbor algorithm that merged closely related sequences to remove PCR and sequencing errors. To assign V, D and J gene segments, CDR3 sequences were aligned to IMGT reference sequences. For a sequence to be retained, a match of at least six nucleotides to both a V gene segment and a J gene segment was required. A rearrangement counted as productive if the CDR3 had no stop codons and remained in frame with V and J, and every other rearrangement counted as non-productive. Following IMGT convention, CDR3 was defined as the stretch from the second conserved V-encoded cysteine up to the conserved J-encoded phenylalanine. The earlier analysis of fewer than 750 of the donors excluded sequences that lacked an unambiguous match to a single V gene segment. An earlier analysis of some 610 of the donors called V segments functional above 56.7% productive rearrangements and segregating when the between-donor standard deviation exceeded 5%. A statistical classification framework was developed to diagnose cytomegalovirus status using the catalog of TCR beta chain sequences. In a later analysis, TCR nucleotide sequences were compared against IMGT/GENE-DB human TR gene sequences so that V and J genes could be assigned. The TCRdist pipeline was used in a later analysis to assign CDR3 sequences and most-parsimonious VDJ recombination scenarios. In a later analysis, each TCR beta chain was defined by its CDR3 amino acid sequence together with its V-gene family, and reads without a unique V-gene family were excluded. In a later analysis, fewer than 600 highly shared, low-generation-probability nucleotide sequences were removed to address suspected cross-contamination and a sequencing artifact. A later analysis calculated a clonal expansion index for each public chain from normalized within-repertoire ranks of inferred template counts. In a later analysis, generation probabilities were computed with a VDJ recombination model fitted to out-of-frame rearrangements, and the resulting probabilities were checked against IGoR. In a later analysis, TCR-TCR, TCR-HLA and TCR-CMV co-occurrence was scored with hypergeometric tests, and a repertoire-size bias correction was applied to TCR pairs. A later analysis estimated false discovery rates by permuting HLA or CMV assignments 20 times. A later analysis grouped co-occurring TCRs with DBSCAN, adding TCRdist sequence similarity when clustering within HLA-allele-positive subsets. For co-occurrence clustering, repertoires with fewer than 30,000 or more than 120,000 public chains were excluded, along with roughly 5 repertoires with anomalous nucleotide sharing. The immuneACCESS repertoire file appears here via TCRdb, limited to in-frame rearrangements. These files lack a portion of the clones; in checked studies, under half of the deficit traces to unresolved V genes, and the cause of the others is not known. V and J calls and clone size are copied from that table; D and trimming were computed from the DNA. In all, the sample holds about 69,000 clones, and roughly 68% of those were seen once. 11% of the sample rests with the top ten.

This clonotype was sampled from a woman aged 55-69 years in good health and CMV-seropositive. The chain joins TRBV10-1 to TRBJ1-1; TRBD1 fits 7 bases in the junction. The material sequenced was PBMCs. The sequenced DNA is TGCGCCAGCAGTTCGGCAGGGGGCACTGAAGCTTTCTTT. It codes for CASSSAGGTEAFF.